These 27 T cell receptor beta chains originate from one sample sequenced in a study of OX40 agonist ivuxolimab in advanced cancers. TCRdb keeps only in-frame clones here, not all; method: immunoSEQ multiplex PCR. The profile shows more than 65,000 clones, around 80% of them singletons. The sample was CD4+ or CD8+ T cells sorted from blood, taken in a trial of the OX40 agonist ivuxolimab. The receptors here all came from an adult with an advanced solid tumor such as melanoma, head and neck, liver or kidney cancer.

The V gene is TRBV27, the J gene TRBJ1-2; D unclear. Germline CDR1 and CDR2: MNHEY and SMNVEV (reference sequence). There are 15 residues in the CDR3. V was cut by 8 bases and J by 2 bases, with 18 bases left in between. The CDR3 is CASRSVFQRNYGYTF. As DNA, the CDR3 is TGTGCCAGCCGGTCCGTCTTCCAGCGGAACTATGGCTACACCTTC.

This clone showed up just a few times. The chain employs TRBV6-6 and TRBJ1-1; D not certain. V dropped 4 bases and J dropped 2 bases, with 8 bases sitting between them. The CDR3 spans 13 residues. The germline V gene has CDR1 MNHNY and CDR2 SVGAGI (reference sequence). The CDR3 DNA is TGTGCCAGCAGTTTTGAGGGCAACACTGAAGCTTTCTTT. Translation: CASSFEGNTEAFF.

This clone was observed a single time. The V call is TRBV30, the J call TRBJ1-6, with D unresolved. The CDR3 has 15 residues. CDR1 is GTSNPN and CDR2 is SVGIG in the germline V gene (reference sequence). V gave up 1 base and J gave up 2 bases, with 9 bases separating them. As DNA, the CDR3 is TGTGCCTGGAGTGCACCCGGGACCTATAATTCACCCCTCCACTTT. Amino acid sequence: CAWSAPGTYNSPLHF.

The rearrangement links TRBV28 to TRBJ2-3, with D possibly matching TRBD2 (5 bases). Per germline, CDR1 MDHEN and CDR2 SYDVKM. CDR3 size: 13 residues. Trimming stripped 6 bases from V and 6 bases from J, with 13 bases between. CDR3 in amino acids: CASSPTSGDTQYF. The CDR3 region has the DNA TGTGCCAGCAGCCCTACCTCGGGGGATACGCAGTATTTT.

The CDR3 protein is CASSLGDYNEQFF. The CDR3 region has the DNA TGTGCCAGCAGCTTGGGGGACTACAATGAGCAGTTCTTC. The chain employs TRBV7-3 and TRBJ2-1, with D perhaps assigned TRBD1 or TRBD2 (5 bases each). The V gene's germline CDR1 is SGHTA and CDR2 FQGTGA. The CDR3 is made up of 13 amino acids. V shed 3 bases and J shed 3 bases, with 6 bases lying between them.

The chain couples TRBV6-6 to TRBJ2-7; D gene unclear. With 0 bases removed from V and 3 bases from J, the gap between germline ends came to 9 bases. This CDR3 is 14 amino acids long. The germline V gene encodes CDR1 MNHNY and CDR2 SVGAGI (reference sequence). CDR3 nucleotide sequence: TGTGCCAGCAGTTACTCCTTTGGGGTCTACGAGCAGTACTTC. Translation gives CASSYSFGVYEQYF.

This clone showed up just a few times. As DNA, the CDR3 is TGTGCCAGCAGTGGGGGACCCAACTCCTACGAGCAGTACTTC. Residues: CASSGGPNSYEQYF. The gene calls are TRBV2 and TRBJ2-7, with D perhaps TRBD1 or TRBD2 (5 bases each). Trimming left V 4 bases short and J 0 bases short, with 10 bases between. Per germline, CDR1 SNHLY and CDR2 FYNNEI. CDR3 length: 14 residues.

V usage is TRBV27 and J usage is TRBJ1-5; D ambiguous. CDR1 and CDR2 from the germline V gene are MNHEY and SMNVEV (reference sequence). V gave up 5 bases and J gave up 0 bases, with 8 bases separating them. The CDR3 is made up of 14 amino acids. CDR3 sequence reads: CASSPTYSNQPQHF. As DNA, the CDR3 is TGTGCCAGCAGTCCGACTTATAGCAATCAGCCCCAGCATTTT.

The chain is built from TRBV30 and TRBJ1-2; a weak D match, TRBD1 (5 bases). The V end was cut by 0 bases, the J end by 7 bases, with 9 bases between. The CDR3 runs 12 residues. From germline, CDR1 is GTSNPN and CDR2 SVGIG (reference sequence). This CDR3 reads CAWSVRRGGYTF. DNA of the CDR3: TGTGCCTGGAGTGTACGTAGGGGTGGCTACACCTTC.

This sequence joins TRBV7-2 and TRBJ2-7; 10 positions agree with TRBD2. The CDR3 has 18 amino acids. The V gene end was trimmed by 1 base and the J gene end by 1 base; junction bases not matched to a gene: 10. Germline CDR1 is SGHTA and CDR2 is FQGNSA. The CDR3 DNA reads as TGTGCCAGCAGCTTAGGACTCCCAACTAGCGGGATATCCTACGAGCAGTACTTC. Encoded protein: CASSLGLPTSGISYEQYF.

The chain links TRBV7-9 to TRBJ1-5; the D is unclear. Germline V CDR1 and CDR2: SEHNR, FQNEAQ (reference sequence). V dropped 5 bases and J dropped 4 bases, with 12 bases sitting between them. CDR3 size: 14 residues. CDR3 bases: TGTGCCAGCAGCCAAGGCGGGCCTAATCAGCCCCAGCATTTT. The encoded protein is CASSQGGPNQPQHF.

The chain uses TRBV5-1 and TRBJ1-1; D is possibly TRBD1 (5 bases). V lost 3 bases, J lost 1 base, and 16 bases lay in between. The CDR3 is 16 amino acids. CDR1 SGHRS and CDR2 YFSETQ come from the germline V gene. As DNA, the CDR3 is TGCGCCAGCAGCTCCGCTTCGACAGCAACGAACACTGAAGCTTTCTTT. Protein: CASSSASTATNTEAFF.

The genes are TRBV5-4 and TRBJ1-4; no definite D call. The CDR3 is 14 amino acids. The germline CDR1 and CDR2 sequences are SGHNT and YYREEE (reference sequence). The germline V and J ends were trimmed by 1 base and 5 bases, with 9 bases remaining between them. The CDR3 DNA sequence: TGTGCCAGCAGCTTGAAACAGCCGAATGAAAAACTGTTTTTT. Translating it yields CASSLKQPNEKLFF.

This chain links TRBV6-5 with TRBJ2-7; D may be TRBD1 (6 bases). The V and J ends lost 5 bases and 3 bases respectively, with 14 bases between them. Germline CDR1 reads MNHEY; CDR2 reads SVGAGI. The CDR3 length is 14 residues. CDR3 protein: CASSAQGPLYEQYF. The CDR3 DNA follows: TGTGCCAGCAGTGCCCAGGGGCCACTCTACGAGCAGTACTTC.

The J gene is TRBJ2-7, the V gene TRBV6-1; 7 bases align to TRBD1. The germline gives CDR1 MNHNS, CDR2 SASEGT. The CDR3 consists of 15 residues. V was pared by 2 bases and J by 1 base, with 5 bases of the junction left unmatched. The CDR3 region is CASSESGQRSYEQYF. CDR3 nucleotides: TGTGCCAGCAGTGAATCGGGACAGAGGTCCTACGAGCAGTACTTC.

This chain joins TRBV28 and TRBJ2-7, with D perhaps assigned TRBD1 or TRBD2 (7 bases each). The germline V gene has CDR1 MDHEN and CDR2 SYDVKM. CDR3 length: 14 residues. V was shortened by 4 bases and J by 6 bases, with 16 bases between the two germline ends. The DNA of the CDR3 is TGTGCCAGCAGTTACGACAGGGAGGGACGCGAGCAGTACTTC. It yields the protein CASSYDREGREQYF.

The chain recombines TRBV27 with TRBJ1-2, with 9 positions matching TRBD1. Germline-derived CDR1 and CDR2 are MNHEY and SMNVEV (reference sequence). The CDR3 runs to 16 residues. V lost 6 bases, J lost 2 bases, and 10 bases stayed unmatched. The CDR3 bases are TGTGCCAGCAGAAACACCGGGACAGGGACAAACTATGGCTACACCTTC. Translating it yields CASRNTGTGTNYGYTF.

The rearrangement joins TRBV5-1 to TRBJ1-1; D gene ambiguous. Germline CDR1 and CDR2: SGHRS and YFSETQ. Trimming cost V 0 bases and J 0 bases, with 3 bases left between them. The length of the CDR3 is 13 residues. CDR3 protein: CASSLGVNTEAFF. CDR3 nucleotides: TGCGCCAGCAGCTTGGGGGTGAACACTGAAGCTTTCTTT.

V gene TRBV19 combines with J gene TRBJ2-1, with TRBD1 matching over 9 bases. V shed 5 bases, J shed 6 bases, and the junction held 14 bases outside the gene matches. The CDR3 spans 17 residues. The germline V gene has CDR1 LNHDA and CDR2 SQIVND (reference sequence). In DNA form, the CDR3 reads TGTGCCAGTAGTGACGACCATACCGGGACAGGGACCAATGAGCAGTTCTTC. Its protein product is CASSDDHTGTGTNEQFF.

This clone was observed a few times. The chain couples TRBV2 to TRBJ1-2, with D maybe TRBD1 (5 bases). Per the germline V gene, CDR1 is SNHLY and CDR2 is FYNNEI. The CDR3 has 13 residues. Trimming left V 5 bases short and J 0 bases short, with 7 bases between. The CDR3 coding sequence is TGTGCCAGCAGTTGGGGACCTAACTATGGCTACACCTTC. Its translation: CASSWGPNYGYTF.

The J gene is TRBJ2-1, the V gene TRBV28, with TRBD2 matching 10 bases. The CDR3 is made up of 15 amino acids. With 2 bases clipped from V and 9 bases from J, the junction kept 7 bases outside the gene matches. Germline assignment: CDR1 MDHEN and CDR2 SYDVKM. The CDR3 is CASSLSSGRMVEQFF. As DNA, the CDR3 is TGTGCCAGCAGTTTAAGTAGCGGGAGGATGGTTGAGCAGTTCTTC.

The chain combines TRBV6-4 with TRBJ1-1, with TRBD1 matching 8 bases. Germline V gives CDR1 MRHNA, CDR2 SNTAGT. CDR3 length: 13 residues. V was pared by 6 bases and J by 7 bases, with 7 bases of the junction left unmatched. CDR3 nucleotides: TGTGCCAGCAGAGTCGACAGGGGTGGTGAAGCTTTCTTT. It translates to CASRVDRGGEAFF.

The chain recombines TRBV7-7 with TRBJ1-2, with 7 bases aligning to TRBD1. CDR3 size: 13 residues. The V and J ends lost 4 bases and 8 bases, in that order; junction bases with no gene match: 7. The germline V gene encodes CDR1 SSHAT and CDR2 FNYEAQ (reference sequence). The CDR3 nucleotides read TGTGCCAGCAGCTCGGGACAGCACGCCGGCTACACCTTC. Amino acids: CASSSGQHAGYTF. Full variable domain (outside the CDR3, taken from reference TRBV7-7 and TRBJ1-2): GAGVSQSPRYKVTKRGQDVTLRCDPISSHATLYWYQQALGQGPEFLTYFNYEAQPDKSGLPSDRFSAERPEGSISTLTIQRTEQRDSAMYRCASSSGQHAGYTFGSGTRLTVV.

This chain connects TRBV5-8 to TRBJ2-4; D is possibly TRBD1 (6 bases). Trimming stripped 3 bases from V and 0 bases from J, with 16 bases between. The CDR3 length is 17 residues. Germline CDR1 reads SGHTS; CDR2 reads YDEGEE. CDR3 in DNA: TGTGCCAGCAGCTCACCCAACAGGGATCTAGCCAAAAACATTCAGTACTTC. It codes for CASSSPNRDLAKNIQYF.

This clone came up once. The chain recombines TRBV27 with TRBJ2-7, with 7 positions matching TRBD2. J gave up 2 bases and V 2 bases, and 3 bases lay outside the gene matches. This CDR3 has 14 amino acids. CDR1 and CDR2 (germline): MNHEY, SMNVEV (reference sequence). CDR3 sequence: CASSLKGTTYEQYF. For the CDR3, the DNA is TGTGCCAGCAGTTTAAAGGGGACTACCTACGAGCAGTACTTC.

The chain uses TRBV5-4 and TRBJ2-7; TRBD1 agrees at 12 bases. Trimming at V came to 4 bases and at J to 7 bases, leaving 9 bases not matched to a gene. The CDR3 covers 15 residues. Germline V gene data show CDR1 as SGHNT and CDR2 as YYREEE (reference sequence). The CDR3 DNA is TGTGCCAGCAGCCGGGTGGGACAGGGGGCGGGGGAGCAGTACTTC. Translating it yields CASSRVGQGAGEQYF.

The chain links TRBV11-3 to TRBJ2-7; D is uncertain. The V end was cut by 5 bases, the J end by 4 bases, with 15 bases between. This CDR3 is built from 14 residues. Germline V gene data show CDR1 as SGHNT and CDR2 as YENEEA. The CDR3 DNA reads TGTGCCAGCAGCCCCGGTGGAAGTTTTTACGAGCAGTACTTC. It specifies CASSPGGSFYEQYF.